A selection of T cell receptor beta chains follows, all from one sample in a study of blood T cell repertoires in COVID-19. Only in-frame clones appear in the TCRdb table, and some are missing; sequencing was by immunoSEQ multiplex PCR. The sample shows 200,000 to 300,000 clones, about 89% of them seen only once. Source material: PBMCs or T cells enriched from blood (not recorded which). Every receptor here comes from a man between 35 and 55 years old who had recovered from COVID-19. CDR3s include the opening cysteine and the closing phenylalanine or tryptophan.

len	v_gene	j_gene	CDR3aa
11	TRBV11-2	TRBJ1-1	CASSLAIEAFF
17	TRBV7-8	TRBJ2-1	CASSLVGRFAGGDEQFF
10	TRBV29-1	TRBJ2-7	CPGGVYEQYF
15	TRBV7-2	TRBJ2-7	CASSPKTVTVHEQYF
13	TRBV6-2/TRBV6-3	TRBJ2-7	CASSSQASYEQYF
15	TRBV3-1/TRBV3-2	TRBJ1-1	CASSGEGGLIGEAFF
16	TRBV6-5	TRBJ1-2	CASSYSRGSGPYGYTF
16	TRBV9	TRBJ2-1	CASSRGQDRGSNEQFF
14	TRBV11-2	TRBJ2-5	CASSFHSGQETQYF
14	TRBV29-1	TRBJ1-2	CSVETGAGNYGYTF
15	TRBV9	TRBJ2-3	CASSVGGGVGDTQYF
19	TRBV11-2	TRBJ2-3	CASSLLAGARGRPTDTQYF
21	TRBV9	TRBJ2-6	CASSVWPGGGQSGSGANVLTF
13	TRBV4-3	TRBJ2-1	CASSQDFRGEQFF
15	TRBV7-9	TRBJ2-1	CASSALTSGVNEQFF
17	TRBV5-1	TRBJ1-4	CASSLMGQGVTNEKLFF
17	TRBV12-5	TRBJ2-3	CASGGGAGTSGTDTQYF
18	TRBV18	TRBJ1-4	CASSLYGQAGVTNEKLFF
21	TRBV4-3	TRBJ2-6	CASSQGPSQLFSGAGANVLTF
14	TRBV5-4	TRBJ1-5	CASSLGTENQPQHF
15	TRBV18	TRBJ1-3	CASSPRGPSGNTIYF
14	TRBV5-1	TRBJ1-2	CASKLTTGSYGYTF
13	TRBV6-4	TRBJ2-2	CASSDRGPGELFF
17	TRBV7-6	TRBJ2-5	CASSSPRYTNEEETQYF
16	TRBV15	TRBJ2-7	CATSRTGLAKSYEQYF
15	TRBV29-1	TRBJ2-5	CSVGTGGVGQETQYF
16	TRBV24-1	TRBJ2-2	CATSDIGLADTGELFF
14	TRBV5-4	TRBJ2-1	CASSWDRDYNEQFF
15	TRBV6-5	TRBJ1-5	CASSSDFRGNQPQHF
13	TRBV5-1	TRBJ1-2	CASSLGQGNGYTF
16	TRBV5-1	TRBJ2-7	CASSFDRQGFSYEQYF
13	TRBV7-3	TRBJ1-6	CASSFSHNSPLHF
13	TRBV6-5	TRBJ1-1	CASIPSGDTEAFF
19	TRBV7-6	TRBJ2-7	CASTLGVVGTSPRGNEQYF
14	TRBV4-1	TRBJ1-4	CASSQQNTNEKLFF
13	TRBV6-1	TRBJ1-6	CASSEAGGSPLHF
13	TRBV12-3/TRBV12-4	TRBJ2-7	CASSFSSSYEQYF
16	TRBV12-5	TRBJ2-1	CASGLVRAWADNEQFF
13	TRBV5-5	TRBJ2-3	CASSRVATDTQYF
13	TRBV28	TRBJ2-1	CASSPEIDNEQFF
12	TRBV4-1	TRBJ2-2	CASRGTTGELFF
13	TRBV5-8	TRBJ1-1	CASSPGGDRVAFF
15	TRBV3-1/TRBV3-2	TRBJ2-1	CASSQLAGAFNEQFF
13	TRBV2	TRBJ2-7	CASSDFGSYEQYF